This T cell receptor beta chain came from a study of T cells in Graves' hyperthyroidism and ophthalmopathy. A lack of ophthalmopathy progression within 18 months defined stable Graves' hyperthyroidism. The investigators amplified TCR beta CDR3 regions from RNA transcripts. A first-round RT-PCR of the TCR CDR3 used the HTBI primer set. A single record per CDR3 protein comes from TCRdb applying MiXCR to the multiplex PCR reads. Seen here are 300,000 to 400,000 distinct CDR3 sequences, 21% observed once, and the top ten hold over 40%. This clonotype was counted only a few times. CDR1 is SQVTM, CDR2 ANQGSEA, per germline. V lost 7 bases to trimming and J lost 9 bases; unmatched junction nucleotides: 12. The CDR3 extends over 14 amino acids.

The TCR originated in a woman aged 50 to 65 with Graves' hyperthyroidism. The chain combines TRBV29-1 with TRBJ2-1; 10 nucleotides match TRBD2. The sample was blood. CDR3 amino acids: CSAPSLAGVGEQFF. CDR3 DNA: TGCAGCGCCCCCTCCCTAGCGGGAGTGGGTGAGCAGTTCTTC.